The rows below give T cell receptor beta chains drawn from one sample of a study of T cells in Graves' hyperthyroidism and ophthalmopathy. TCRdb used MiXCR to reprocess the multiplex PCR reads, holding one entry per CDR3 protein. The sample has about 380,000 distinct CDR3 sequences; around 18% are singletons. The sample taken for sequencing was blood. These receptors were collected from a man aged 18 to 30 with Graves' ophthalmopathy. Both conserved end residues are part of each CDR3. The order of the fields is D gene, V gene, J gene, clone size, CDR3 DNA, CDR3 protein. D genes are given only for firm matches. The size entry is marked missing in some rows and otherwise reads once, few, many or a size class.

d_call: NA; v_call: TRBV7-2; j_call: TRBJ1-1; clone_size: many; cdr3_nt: TGTGCCAGCAGCCCTTTTCGGACTGAAGCTTTCTTT; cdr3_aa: CASSPFRTEAFF
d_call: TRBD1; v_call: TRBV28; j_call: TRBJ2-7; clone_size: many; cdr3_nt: TGTGCCAGCAGGGGACAGGGAGCTGGCGAGCAGTACTTC; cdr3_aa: CASRGQGAGEQYF
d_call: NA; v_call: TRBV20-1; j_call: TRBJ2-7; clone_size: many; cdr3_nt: TGCAGTGCCCGACTCCCCCCCGGGACCGACTTCTCCTACGAGCAGTACTTC; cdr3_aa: CSARLPPGTDFSYEQYF
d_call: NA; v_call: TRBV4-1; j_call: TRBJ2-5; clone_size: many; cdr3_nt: TGCGCCAGCAGCGCACCGGGAAAAAGGGAGACCCAGTACTTC; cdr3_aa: CASSAPGKRETQYF
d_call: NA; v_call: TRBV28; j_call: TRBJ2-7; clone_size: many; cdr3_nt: TGTGCCAGCAGTGGATCGGGACTCCTGTCCTACGAGCAGTACTTC; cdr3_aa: CASSGSGLLSYEQYF
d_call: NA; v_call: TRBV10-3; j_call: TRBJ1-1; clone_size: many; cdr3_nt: TGTGCCATCATAGGACCTTCGGGGGGTGAAGCTTTCTTT; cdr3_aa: CAIIGPSGGEAFF
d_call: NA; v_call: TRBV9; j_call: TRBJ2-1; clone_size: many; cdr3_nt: TGTGCCAGCAGCGTACCAACGGGGGCCTCCTACAATGAGCAGTTCTTC; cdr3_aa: CASSVPTGASYNEQFF
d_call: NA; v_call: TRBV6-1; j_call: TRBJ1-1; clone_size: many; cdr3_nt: TGTGCCAGCCGAACCGGGACGGCAAACACTGAAGCTTTCTTT; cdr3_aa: CASRTGTANTEAFF
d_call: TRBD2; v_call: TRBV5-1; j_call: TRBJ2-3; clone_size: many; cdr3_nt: TGCGCCAGCAGCTTGGGAAACGGGGGGGCAGATACGCAGTATTTT; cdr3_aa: CASSLGNGGADTQYF
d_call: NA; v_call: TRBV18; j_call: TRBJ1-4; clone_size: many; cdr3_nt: TGTGCCAGCTCACCAATCGGGACTAATGAAAAACTGTTTTTT; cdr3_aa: CASSPIGTNEKLFF
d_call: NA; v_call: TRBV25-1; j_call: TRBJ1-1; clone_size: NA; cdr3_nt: TGTGCCAGCAGTGAAATGGGTCTGAACACTGAAGCTTTCTTT; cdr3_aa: CASSEMGLNTEAFF
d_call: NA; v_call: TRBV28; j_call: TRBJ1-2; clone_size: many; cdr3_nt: TGTGCCAGCAGTTTATTAACCGGGCAGAATGGCTACACCTTC; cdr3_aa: CASSLLTGQNGYTF
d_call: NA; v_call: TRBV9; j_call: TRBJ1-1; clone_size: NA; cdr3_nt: TGTGCCAGCACCGGGGGAGGGGCGGAGACTGAAGCTTTCTTT; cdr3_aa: CASTGGGAETEAFF
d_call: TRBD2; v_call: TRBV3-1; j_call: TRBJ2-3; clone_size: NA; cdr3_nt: TGTGCCAGCAGCCTCCTAGCGGGGGGCACCACAGATACGCAGTATTTT; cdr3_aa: CASSLLAGGTTDTQYF
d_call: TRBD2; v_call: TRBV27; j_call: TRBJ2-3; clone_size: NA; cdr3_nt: TGTGCCAGCAGCCCATTCCTACTAGCGGGGGGGCTGGATACGCAGTATTTT; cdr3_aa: CASSPFLLAGGLDTQYF
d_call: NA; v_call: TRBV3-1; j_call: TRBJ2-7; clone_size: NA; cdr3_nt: TGTGCCAGCAGAGGCACTAGTCACTACGAGCAGTACTTC; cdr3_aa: CASRGTSHYEQYF
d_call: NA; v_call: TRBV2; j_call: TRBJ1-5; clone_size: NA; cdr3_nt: TGTGCCAGCAGTGATGCGGTGGCAGACCGCAATCAGCCCCAGCATTTT; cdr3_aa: CASSDAVADRNQPQHF